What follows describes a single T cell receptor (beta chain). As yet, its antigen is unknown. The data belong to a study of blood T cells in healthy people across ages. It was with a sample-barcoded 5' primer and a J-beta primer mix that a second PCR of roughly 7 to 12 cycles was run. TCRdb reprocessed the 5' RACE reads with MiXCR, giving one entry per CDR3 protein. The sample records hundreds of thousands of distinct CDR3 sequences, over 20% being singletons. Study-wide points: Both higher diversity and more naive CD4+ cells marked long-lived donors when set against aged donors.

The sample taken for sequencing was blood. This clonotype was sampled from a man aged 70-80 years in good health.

Here the CDR3 reads CASSFGATHGYTF. CDR3 sequence (DNA): TGTGCCAGTAGTTTCGGAGCAACCCATGGCTACACCTTC. This chain connects TRBV19 to TRBJ1-2; D is ambiguous. Per germline, CDR1 LNHDA and CDR2 SQIVND (reference sequence). The CDR3 has 13 amino acids. V was pared by 5 bases and J by 6 bases, with 13 bases between.